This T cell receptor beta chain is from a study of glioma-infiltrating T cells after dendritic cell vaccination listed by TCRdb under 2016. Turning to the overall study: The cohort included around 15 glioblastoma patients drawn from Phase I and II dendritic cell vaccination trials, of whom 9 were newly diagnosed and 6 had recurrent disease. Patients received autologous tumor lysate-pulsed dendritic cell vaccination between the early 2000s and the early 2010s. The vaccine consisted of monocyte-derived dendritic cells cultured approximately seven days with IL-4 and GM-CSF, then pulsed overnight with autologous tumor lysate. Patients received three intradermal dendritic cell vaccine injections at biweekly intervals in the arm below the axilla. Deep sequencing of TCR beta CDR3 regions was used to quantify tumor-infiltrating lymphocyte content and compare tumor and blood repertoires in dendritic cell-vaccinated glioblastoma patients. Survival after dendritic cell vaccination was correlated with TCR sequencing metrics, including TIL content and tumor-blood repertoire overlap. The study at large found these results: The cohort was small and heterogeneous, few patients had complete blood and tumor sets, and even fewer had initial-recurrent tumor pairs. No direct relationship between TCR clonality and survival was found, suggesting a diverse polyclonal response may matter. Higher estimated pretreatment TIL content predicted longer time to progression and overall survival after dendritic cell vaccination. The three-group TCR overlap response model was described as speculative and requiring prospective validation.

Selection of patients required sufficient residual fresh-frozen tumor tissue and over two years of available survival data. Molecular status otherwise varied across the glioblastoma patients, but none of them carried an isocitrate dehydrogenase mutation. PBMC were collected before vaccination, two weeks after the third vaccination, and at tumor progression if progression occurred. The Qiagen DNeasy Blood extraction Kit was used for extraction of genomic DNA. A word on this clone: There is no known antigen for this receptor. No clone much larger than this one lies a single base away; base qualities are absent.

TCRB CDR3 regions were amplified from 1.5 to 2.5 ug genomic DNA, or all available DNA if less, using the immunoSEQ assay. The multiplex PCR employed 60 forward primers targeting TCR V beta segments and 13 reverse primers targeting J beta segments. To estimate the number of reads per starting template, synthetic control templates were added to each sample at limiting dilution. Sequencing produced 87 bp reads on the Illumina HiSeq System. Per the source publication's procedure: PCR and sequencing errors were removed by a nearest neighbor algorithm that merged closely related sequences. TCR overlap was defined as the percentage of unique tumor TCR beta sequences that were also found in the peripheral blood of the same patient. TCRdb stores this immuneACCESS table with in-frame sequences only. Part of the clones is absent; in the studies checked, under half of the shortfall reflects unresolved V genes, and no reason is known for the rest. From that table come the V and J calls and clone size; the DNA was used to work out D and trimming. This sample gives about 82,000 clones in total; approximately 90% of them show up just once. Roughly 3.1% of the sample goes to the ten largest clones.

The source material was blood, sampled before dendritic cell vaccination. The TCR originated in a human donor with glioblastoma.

The CDR3 in this case is CASRGRAREPNYGYTF. At the DNA level, the sequence is TGTGCCAGCAGGGGGAGGGCCAGGGAACCCAACTATGGCTACACCTTC. The V gene is TRBV6-4 and the J gene is TRBJ1-2; TRBD1 could be the D gene, as 5 bases match. Its CDR3 holds 16 amino acids, cysteine through phenylalanine. Of the read, only the CDR3 DNA is kept; its 48 bases are in frame from base 1. Looking up the germline V gene yields CDR1 MRHNA and CDR2 SNTAGT. The V and J ends are trimmed by 6 bases and 2 bases, leaving 19 bases between them.